What follows are 9 T cell receptor beta chains derived from one specimen sequenced in a study of vaccination effects on CD4 cells after COVID-19. Culturing for around 10 days preceded CD4+ T cell isolation. Either the BNT162b2 or mRNA-1273 vaccine was given to participants in two doses. These TCRs' antigens remain unknown. Sequencing used immunoSEQ multiplex PCR; TCRdb keeps in-frame clones, though not all of them. The profile shows about 73,000 clones, 73% of them singletons. The sequencing used CD4+ T cells from PBMCs cultured without peptide, collected after COVID-19 vaccination. Source of these receptors: a human donor who received a COVID-19 vaccine.

Comments on this clone: A single base separates this from a much larger clone, so it may be a read error. In the same sample, other DNA sequences code for this CDR3. The chain carries TRBV12-3 or TRBV12-4 and TRBJ1-5; D not certain. This CDR3 has 13 amino acids. For the CDR3, the DNA is TGTGCTAGCAGCCCTAACAAGAATCAGCCCCAGCATTTT. Residues: CASSPNKNQPQHF.

This chain links TRBV9 with TRBJ2-3, with D possibly matching TRBD2 (6 bases). V lost 2 bases to trimming and J lost 6 bases, with 16 bases between them. In germline, CDR1 is SGDLS, CDR2 YYNGEE. The CDR3 is 15 residues long. Written as DNA, the CDR3 is TGTGCCAGCAGCGTGGGACTGGGGGATTCGGATACGCAGTATTTT. Translation: CASSVGLGDSDTQYF.

V is TRBV14 and J is TRBJ1-1; no firm D call. CDR1 SGHDN and CDR2 FVKESK come from the germline V gene. CDR3 length equals 12 residues. Trimming left V 8 bases short and J 1 base short, with 8 bases between. CDR3 amino acids: CASGNPNTEAFF. The DNA of the CDR3 is TGTGCCAGCGGGAATCCGAACACTGAAGCTTTCTTT.

In its sample, this clone was seen a few times. The chain couples TRBV4-3 to TRBJ2-5; D call uncertain. Deletions cut 1 base from V and 0 bases from J, with 9 bases between. The CDR3 extends over 15 amino acids. Germline V gene data show CDR1 as LGHNA and CDR2 as YSLEER. CDR3 region: CASSQGIGYQETQYF. CDR3 bases: TGCGCCAGCAGCCAAGGTATCGGCTACCAAGAGACCCAGTACTTC.

The V and J genes are TRBV19 and TRBJ1-5, with TRBD1 matching over 10 bases. V was pared by 4 bases and J by 4 bases, with 13 bases of the junction left unmatched. From germline, CDR1 is LNHDA and CDR2 SQIVND (reference sequence). The CDR3 runs 18 residues. The CDR3, as DNA: TGTGCCAGTAGTAAAACCGGGACAGGGGAAGGGAGAAATCAGCCCCAGCATTTT. It codes for CASSKTGTGEGRNQPQHF.

V gene TRBV15 combines with J gene TRBJ2-7; D is unclear. The CDR3 length is 13 residues. Germline CDR1 is LNHNV and CDR2 is YYDKDF (reference sequence). Trimming shortened V by 0 bases and J by 4 bases, and 7 bases separated the two germline ends. The CDR3 bases are TGTGCCACCAGCAGAGACCGGCAGTACGAGCAGTACGTC. It translates to CATSRDRQYEQYV.

This sequence joins TRBV25-1 and TRBJ1-2; 9 nucleotides line up with TRBD1. Germline V gene sequence: CDR1 MGHDK, CDR2 SYGVNS. The ends lost 2 bases at V and 4 bases at J; junction bases unmatched: 8. CDR3 size: 16 residues. The CDR3 sequence: CASSEPRQGEVYGYTF. The CDR3 DNA reads TGTGCCAGCAGTGAACCGCGACAGGGGGAGGTCTATGGCTACACCTTC.

The CDR3, as DNA: TGTGCCAGCCTCCTTGAGCGGGCCCGGGTTCAAAACATTCAGTACTTC. It is translated as CASLLERARVQNIQYF. The chain has TRBV2 and TRBJ2-4; tentative D call: TRBD2 (6 bases). Germline-derived CDR1 and CDR2 are SNHLY and FYNNEI. The CDR3 runs to 16 residues. V lost 8 bases and J 5 bases, leaving 22 bases between the germline ends.

This chain connects TRBV7-3 to TRBJ2-6; D possibly matches TRBD1 or TRBD2 (6 bases each). The germline V gene has CDR1 SGHTA and CDR2 FQGTGA. The CDR3 is 17 residues long. Trimming took 2 bases from V and 0 from J, leaving 11 bases between them. The CDR3 here is CASSLQGGLSGANVLTF. The CDR3 coding sequence is TGTGCCAGCAGCTTACAAGGGGGGCTCTCTGGGGCCAACGTCCTGACTTTC.